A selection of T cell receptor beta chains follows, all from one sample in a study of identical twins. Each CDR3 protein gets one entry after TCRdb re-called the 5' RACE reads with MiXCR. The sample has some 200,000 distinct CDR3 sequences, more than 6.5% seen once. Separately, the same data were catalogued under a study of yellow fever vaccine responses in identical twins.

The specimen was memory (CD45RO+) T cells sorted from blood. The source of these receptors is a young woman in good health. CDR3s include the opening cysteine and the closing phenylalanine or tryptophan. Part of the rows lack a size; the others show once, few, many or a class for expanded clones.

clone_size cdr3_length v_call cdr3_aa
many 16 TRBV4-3 CASSLGLAGGENEQFF
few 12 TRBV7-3 CASSSTGSVQFF
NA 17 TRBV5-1 CASSSTGFSANTGELFF
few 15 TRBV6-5 CASSYLGSSGDEQFF
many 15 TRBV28 CASSLWRGGIDTQYF
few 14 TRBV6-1 CASSEGRGPDTQYF
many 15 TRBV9 CASSASLSRTDTQYF
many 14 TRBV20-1 CSALRDRGDNEQFF
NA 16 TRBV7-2 CASSRSGGLNTGELFF
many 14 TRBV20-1 CSALRGGTTGELFF
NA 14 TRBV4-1 CASSPTPGLDTQYF
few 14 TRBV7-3 CASSLPGAFTEAFF
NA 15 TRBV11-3 CASSLGESTYNEQFF
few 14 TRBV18 CASSPGLLAYEQYF
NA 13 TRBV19 CASSIPNTGELFF
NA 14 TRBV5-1 CASSLSGKDYEQYF
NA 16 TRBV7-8 CASSANGGVATDTQYF
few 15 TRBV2 CASTEQGSFYNEQFF
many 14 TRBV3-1 CASSQRTTNEKLFF
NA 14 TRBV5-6 CASSLGSPNSPLHF
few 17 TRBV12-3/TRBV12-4 CASSFGGTGAHNSPLHF
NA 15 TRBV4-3 CASSRSALADETQYF
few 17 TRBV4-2 CASSQEGRERGGDTQYF
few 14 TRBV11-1 CASSLSHSTDTQYF
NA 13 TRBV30 CAWSNGAWETQYF
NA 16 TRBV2 CASSEAGGGVKNEQFF
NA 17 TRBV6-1 CASSGQGVKLGTNTQYF
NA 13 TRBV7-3 CASAAQEDTEAFF
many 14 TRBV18 CASSPRDRDNEQFF
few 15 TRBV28 CASSSGTSAIYGYTF
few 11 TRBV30 CAWGDRNGYTF
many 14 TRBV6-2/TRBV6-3 CASKDTASYNEQFF
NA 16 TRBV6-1 CASIPGTWTIQETQYF
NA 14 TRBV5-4 CASSARSSYNEQFF
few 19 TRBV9 CASSSQTGGPPRSYNQQFF
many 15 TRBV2 CASSVGGDYYNEQFF
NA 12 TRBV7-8 CASSLHTGEAFF
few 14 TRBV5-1 CASSQVASGDEQFF
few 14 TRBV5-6 CASSPTLVHNEQFF
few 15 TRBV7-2 CASSPYGLSTEKLFF
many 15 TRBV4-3 CASSQDPGSGNTIYF
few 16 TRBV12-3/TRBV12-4 CASLRGAGGKTDTQYF
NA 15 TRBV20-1 CSARVGPGRTDTQYF